Presented here are 7 T cell receptor beta chains from one specimen sequenced in a study of blood T cell repertoires in COVID-19. The assay was immunoSEQ multiplex PCR, and TCRdb's table has in-frame clones only and misses some. This sample has tens of thousands of clones, with roughly four fifths found just once. Sequenced material: peripheral blood. The source is a man aged 50 or older with active or convalescent COVID-19.

The CDR3 DNA follows: TGCAGTGTAAATACAGGACAAGAGACCCAGTACTTC. Translated: CSVNTGQETQYF. The genes are TRBV29-1 and TRBJ2-5, with D perhaps matching TRBD1 (5 bases). Germline CDR1 reads SQVTM; CDR2 reads ANQGSEA. The CDR3 has 12 amino acids.

This clone has a single count. The chain recombines TRBV3-1 (or the pseudogene TRBV3-2) with TRBJ1-2; D not certain. The germline CDR1 and CDR2 sequences are LGHDT and YNNKEL (reference sequence). V lost 1 base and J lost 4, with 13 bases in between. CDR3 length: 15 residues. The CDR3 nucleotides read TGTGCCAGCAGCCAAGCGACGGGAGGGAGCTATGGCTACACCTTC. This translates into CASSQATGGSYGYTF.

This clone was recorded a few times. The chain employs TRBV19 and TRBJ1-5; TRBD1 aligns across 7 bases. Losses at the gene ends were 6 bases for V and 5 bases for J; bases not matched to a gene: 7. The CDR3 contains 14 residues. In germline, CDR1 is LNHDA, CDR2 SQIVND (reference sequence). CDR3: CASSPGQADQPQHF. The CDR3 DNA sequence: TGTGCCAGTAGCCCTGGACAGGCTGATCAGCCCCAGCATTTT.

V is TRBV6-5 and J is TRBJ1-4, with D unclear. Germline CDR1 reads MNHEY; CDR2 reads SVGAGI. V lost 0 bases, J lost 8 bases, and 13 bases lay in between. This CDR3 is built from 15 residues. Here the CDR3 DNA reads TGTGCCAGCAGTTACTCGAACGGGGATGAGGAAAAACTGTTTTTT. It is translated as CASSYSNGDEEKLFF.

V is TRBV7-8 and J is TRBJ1-2, with TRBD1 matching 12 bases. In germline, CDR1 is SGHVS, CDR2 FQNEAQ. The CDR3 spans 14 residues. V lost 5 bases, J lost 6 bases, and 4 bases stayed unmatched. CDR3 sequence: CASSAGTGGHGYTF. DNA of the CDR3: TGTGCCAGCAGCGCTGGGACAGGGGGCCATGGCTACACCTTC.

The genes are TRBV13 and TRBJ1-3; D unresolved. Per germline, CDR1 PRHDT and CDR2 FYEKMQ (reference sequence). The CDR3 has 12 residues. Trimming took 2 bases from V and 4 from J, leaving 3 bases between them. CDR3 region: CASSLRGNTIYF. CDR3 coding DNA: TGTGCCAGCAGCTTACGGGGAAACACCATATATTTT.

V and J are TRBV6-5 and TRBJ1-1, with unresolved D. This CDR3 spans 14 amino acids. Germline CDR1 MNHEY, CDR2 SVGAGI. V shed 0 bases and J shed 1 base, with 6 bases lying between them. CDR3 nucleotide sequence: TGTGCCAGCAGTTACTCGGAGCAGAACACTGAAGCTTTCTTT. Amino acid sequence: CASSYSEQNTEAFF.